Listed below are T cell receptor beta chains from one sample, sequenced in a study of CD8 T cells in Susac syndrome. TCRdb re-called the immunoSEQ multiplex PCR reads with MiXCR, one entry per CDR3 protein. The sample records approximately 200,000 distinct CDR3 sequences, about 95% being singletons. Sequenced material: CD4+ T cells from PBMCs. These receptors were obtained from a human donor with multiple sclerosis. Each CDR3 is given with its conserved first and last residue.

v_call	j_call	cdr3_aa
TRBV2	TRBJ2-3	CASMRGGGRTDTQYF
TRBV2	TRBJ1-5	CASSDLGQAGGQPQHF
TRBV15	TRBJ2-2	CATSRGPRGTGELFF
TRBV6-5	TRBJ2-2	CASRKYSTGELFF
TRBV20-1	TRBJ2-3	CSARFYDTQYF
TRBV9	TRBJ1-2	CASSVADSANYGYTF
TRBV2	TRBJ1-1	CASSNYMNTEAFF
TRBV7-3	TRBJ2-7	CASSGGSSYEQYF
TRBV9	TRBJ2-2	CASSVSHRGFGGELFF
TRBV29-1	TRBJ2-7	CSVDSGYEQYF
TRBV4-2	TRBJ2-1	CASSHRAGGDNEQFF
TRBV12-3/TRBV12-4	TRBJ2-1	CASSLRGHEQFF
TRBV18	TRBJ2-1	CASSRGEFNEQFF
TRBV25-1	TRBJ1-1	CASSARTGWDTEAFF
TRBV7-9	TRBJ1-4	CASSSEMEKLFF
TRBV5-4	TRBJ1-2	CASSYRGGGEAGYTF
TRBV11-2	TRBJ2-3	CASSSLKTSGSTDTQYF
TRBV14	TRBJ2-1	CASSQAGDEQFF
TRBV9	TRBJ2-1	CASSVARPNNEQFF
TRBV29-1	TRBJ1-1	CSAGWSTEAFF
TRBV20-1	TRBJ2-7	CSARDPGQTYEQYF
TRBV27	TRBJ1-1	CASSPINRGLLLLNTEAFF
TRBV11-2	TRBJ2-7	CASSSARLEQYF
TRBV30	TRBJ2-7	CAWSLKRERYEQYF
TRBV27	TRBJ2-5	CAGRTPGALAGTETQYF
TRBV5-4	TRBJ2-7	CASSFSWAYEQYF
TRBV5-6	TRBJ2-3	CASSSDRDGSADTQYF
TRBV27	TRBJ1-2	CASSYTVNYGYTF
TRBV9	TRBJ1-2	CASSVGAGPSGGYTF
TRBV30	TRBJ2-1	CAWSLGGVNEQFF
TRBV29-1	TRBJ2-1	CSVAVGLAGGGEQFF
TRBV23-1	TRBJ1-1	CASTPRGVEAFF
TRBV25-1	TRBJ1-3	CASSERQGAVNTIYF
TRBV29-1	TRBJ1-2	CSVERGQGYGYTF
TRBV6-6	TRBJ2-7	CASSPTEAYEQYF
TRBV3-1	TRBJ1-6	CASSQEGSSPLHF
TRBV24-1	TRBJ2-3	CATSEGTIQTQYF
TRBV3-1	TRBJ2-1	CASAGRDNEQFF
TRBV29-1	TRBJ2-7	CSASRAFSYEQYF
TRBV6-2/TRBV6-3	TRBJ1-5	CASTNLGQNQPQHF
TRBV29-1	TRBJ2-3	CSVLTGFVRGAADTQYF
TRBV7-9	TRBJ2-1	CASSSLAGVVNEQFF
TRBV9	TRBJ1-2	CASSVTGGGGYGYTF
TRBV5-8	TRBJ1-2	CASSRGQEGYGYTF
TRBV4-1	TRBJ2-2	CASSQGGLFGGGFKTGKLFF
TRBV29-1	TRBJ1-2	CSVDQGFGYTF
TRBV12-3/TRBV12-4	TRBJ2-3	CASSLSLAGVDTQYF
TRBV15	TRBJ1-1	CATSRDRRREAFF
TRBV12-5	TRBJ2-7	CASGLYGEQYF
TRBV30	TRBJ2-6	CAWQTAGAGANVLTF
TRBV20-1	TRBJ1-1	CSAQGNTEAFF
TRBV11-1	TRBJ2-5	CASSFWVAGEETQYF
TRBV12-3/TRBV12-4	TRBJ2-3	CASSLRGQKDTQYF
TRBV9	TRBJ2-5	CASSVVGSGAIQGETQYF
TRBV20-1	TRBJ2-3	CSAWAASTDTQYF
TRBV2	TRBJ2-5	CASSSTSGGHSETQYF
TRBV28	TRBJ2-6	CASTGDGANVLTF
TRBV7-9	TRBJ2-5	CASSYGVTETQYF
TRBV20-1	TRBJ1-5	CSARDQGRGNQPQHF